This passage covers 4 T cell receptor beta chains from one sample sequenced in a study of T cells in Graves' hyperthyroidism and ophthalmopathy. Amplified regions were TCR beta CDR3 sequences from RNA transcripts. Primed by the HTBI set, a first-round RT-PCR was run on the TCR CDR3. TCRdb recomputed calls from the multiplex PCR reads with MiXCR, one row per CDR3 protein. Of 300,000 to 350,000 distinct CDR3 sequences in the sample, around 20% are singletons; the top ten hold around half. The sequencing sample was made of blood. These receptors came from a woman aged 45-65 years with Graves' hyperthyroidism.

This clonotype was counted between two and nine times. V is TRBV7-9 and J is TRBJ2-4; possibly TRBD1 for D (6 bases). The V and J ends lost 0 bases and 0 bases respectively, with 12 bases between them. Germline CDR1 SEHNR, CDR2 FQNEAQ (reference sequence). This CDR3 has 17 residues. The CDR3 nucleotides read TGTGCCAGCAGCTTAGCCGGGACACTTTTAGCCAAAAACATTCAGTACTTC. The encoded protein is CASSLAGTLLAKNIQYF.

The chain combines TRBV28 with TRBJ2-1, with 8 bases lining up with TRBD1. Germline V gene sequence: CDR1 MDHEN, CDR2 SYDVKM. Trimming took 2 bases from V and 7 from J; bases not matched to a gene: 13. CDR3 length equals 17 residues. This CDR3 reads CASSLPLGQGAQNEQFF. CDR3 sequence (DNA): TGTGCCAGCAGTTTACCCCTGGGTCAGGGGGCTCAGAATGAGCAGTTCTTC.

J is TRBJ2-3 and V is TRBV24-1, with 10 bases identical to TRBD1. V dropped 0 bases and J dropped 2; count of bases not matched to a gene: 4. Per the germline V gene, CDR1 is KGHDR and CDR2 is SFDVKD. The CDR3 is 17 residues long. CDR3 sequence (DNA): TGTGCCACCAGTGATTTGCCCGGGACAGGGGTCACAGATACGCAGTATTTT. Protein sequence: CATSDLPGTGVTDTQYF.

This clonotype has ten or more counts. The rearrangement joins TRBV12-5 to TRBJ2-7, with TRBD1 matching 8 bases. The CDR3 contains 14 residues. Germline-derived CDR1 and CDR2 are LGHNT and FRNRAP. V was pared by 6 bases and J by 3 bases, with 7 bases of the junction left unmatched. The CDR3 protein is CASGPGQGNYEQYF. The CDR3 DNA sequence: TGTGCTAGTGGCCCCGGACAGGGTAACTACGAGCAGTACTTC. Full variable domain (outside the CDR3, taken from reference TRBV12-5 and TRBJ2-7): DARVTQTPRHKVTEMGQEVTMRCQPILGHNTVFWYRQTMMQGLELLAYFRNRAPLDDSGMPKDRFSAEMPDATLATLKIQPSEPRDSAVYFCASGPGQGNYEQYFGPGTRLTVT.